The rows below give T cell receptor beta chains drawn from one sample of a study of cytomegalovirus exposure and HLA in healthy donors. The protocol was immunoSEQ multiplex PCR, while the TCRdb copy is restricted to in-frame clones and leaves out a portion. The repertoire holds approximately 280,000 clones, with around 89% as singletons. Specimen: PBMCs. The receptors here all came from a woman under 30 in good health and CMV-seronegative. Both conserved end residues are part of each CDR3. Fields, in order: V gene, CDR3 protein.

TRBV5-1 | CASSLDGRAVSEAFF
TRBV15 | CATCQVRDTGELFF
TRBV7-6 | CASSLRTSGSDGELFF
TRBV4-3 | CASSQDRPETGGRYEQYF
TRBV5-4 | CASGGRTSGLYEQYF
TRBV6-5 | CASSRSAQPYEQYF
TRBV28 | CASRGGTANQPQHF
TRBV27 | CASSFSGETQYF
TRBV5-4 | CASSATGTTPYEQYF
TRBV27 | CASSLSNPLVELAGVGELFF
TRBV2 | CASSGTGYQETQYF
TRBV7-6 | CASSLDSFGYEQYF
TRBV5-6 | CASSLRAGVTHNEQFF
TRBV7-8 | CATSRTVQSYEQYF
TRBV6-1 | CASSSAPYEQYF
TRBV6-5 | CASSYTSSGTDTQYF
TRBV2 | CASGQGAYEQYF